One sample yielded the 27 T cell receptor beta chains listed below, sequenced in a study of early T cells in non-severe SARS-CoV-2 infection. TCRdb itself ran the 5' RACE reads through MiXCR, one entry per CDR3 protein. The sample has around 26,000 distinct CDR3 sequences; 4.4% are singletons. What was sequenced was whole blood. All receptors come from an adult who was a healthcare worker with PCR-confirmed SARS-CoV-2 infection or an uninfected control (not recorded which).

In this sample, this clonotype turned up many times. The chain employs TRBV9 and TRBJ1-4, with a tentative D call TRBD1 (5 bases). The V and J ends lost 4 bases and 3 bases respectively, with 13 bases between them. Germline CDR1 and CDR2: SGDLS and YYNGEE. This CDR3 is 15 amino acids long. The CDR3 region is CASSILGEPNEKLFF. Written as DNA, the CDR3 is TGTGCCAGCAGCATTCTGGGGGAACCTAATGAAAAACTGTTTTTT.

At least ten counts were recorded for this clonotype. The chain employs TRBV28 and TRBJ1-2, with 8 bases aligning to TRBD1. J lost 3 bases, V lost 4 bases, and 4 bases had no gene match. This CDR3 contains 14 residues. Germline V gene sequence: CDR1 MDHEN, CDR2 SYDVKM. CDR3 coding DNA: TGTGCCAGCAGTTCACAGGGGGATGACTATGGCTACACCTTC. As protein: CASSSQGDDYGYTF.

This clonotype showed up just a few times. The J gene is TRBJ2-4, the V gene TRBV24-1; D might be TRBD1 (6 bases). This CDR3 is 13 amino acids long. V lost 7 bases and J lost 1, with 7 bases in between. CDR1 KGHDR and CDR2 SFDVKD come from the germline V gene. CDR3 protein: CATSQGAKNIQYF. The CDR3 DNA follows: TGTGCCACCAGCCAGGGGGCCAAAAACATTCAGTACTTC.

This clonotype has a count of ten or more. CDR3 coding DNA: TGTGCCAGCAGCTTTGGGACGGATGCCAAAAACATTCAGTACTTC. Residues: CASSFGTDAKNIQYF. The chain has TRBV5-6 and TRBJ2-4, with D perhaps matching TRBD1 or TRBD2 (5 bases each). The CDR3 is made up of 15 amino acids. Germline V gene data show CDR1 as SGHDT and CDR2 as YYEEEE. V lost 2 bases to trimming and J lost 1 base, with 10 bases between them.

This clonotype was detected many times. The chain employs TRBV7-8 and TRBJ2-1, with 8 bases that match TRBD1. Germline-derived CDR1 and CDR2 are SGHVS and FQNEAQ. The CDR3 loop spans 15 amino acids. J lost 6 bases, V lost 5 bases, and 9 bases had no gene match. The CDR3 nucleotides are TGTGCCAGCAGCCCGGACAGGGTCATAAGCAATGAGCAGTTCTTC. Protein product: CASSPDRVISNEQFF.

Many counts were recorded for this clonotype. The chain employs TRBV5-1 and TRBJ2-7; TRBD1 matches 9 bases. Germline assignment: CDR1 SGHRS and CDR2 YFSETQ. This CDR3 comprises 12 residues. The V segment lost 6 bases and the J segment 7 bases; nucleotides outside the gene matches: 5. CDR3 sequence reads: CASNGQGWEQYF. For the CDR3, the DNA is TGCGCCAGCAACGGACAGGGGTGGGAGCAGTACTTC.

This clonotype has a count of ten or more. This chain uses TRBV12-3 or TRBV12-4 with TRBJ1-5; 7 positions match TRBD1. The CDR3 loop spans 14 amino acids. Losses at the gene ends were 6 bases for V and 4 bases for J; bases not matched to a gene: 6. The CDR3 DNA reads TGTGCCAGCAGCTGGGACAGCCTGAATCAGCCCCAGCATTTT. It codes for CASSWDSLNQPQHF.

This clonotype has a count of ten or more. J is TRBJ2-7 and V is TRBV5-1, with 7 nucleotides matching TRBD1. V was clipped by 4 bases and J by 4 bases; unmatched bases: 5. The CDR3 sequence is 13 residues long. CDR1 is SGHRS and CDR2 is YFSETQ in the germline V gene. The CDR3 loop reads CASSKDRFYEQYF. The CDR3 DNA sequence: TGCGCCAGCAGCAAGGACAGGTTTTACGAGCAGTACTTC. Using reference TRBV5-1 and TRBJ2-7 for the parts outside the CDR3, the full variable domain is KAGVTQTPRYLIKTRGQQVTLSCSPISGHRSVSWYQQTPGQGLQFLFEYFSETQRNKGNFPGRFSGRQFSNSRSEMNVSTLELGDSALYLCASSKDRFYEQYFGPGTRLTVT.

At least ten counts were recorded for this clonotype. The chain employs TRBV2 and TRBJ2-7, with 8 bases that match TRBD1. Germline CDR1 SNHLY, CDR2 FYNNEI. Trimming removed 8 bases from V and 3 bases from J; junction bases left unmatched: 6. This CDR3 has 13 residues. In DNA form, the CDR3 reads TGTGCCAGCGGAGGAACAGGGGGCTACGAGCAGTACTTC. Amino acids: CASGGTGGYEQYF.

The chain links TRBV20-1 to TRBJ1-6; no clear D. CDR1 and CDR2 from the germline V gene are DFQATT and SNEGSKA (reference sequence). This CDR3 is 16 amino acids long. V was trimmed by 6 bases and J by 11 bases, leaving 26 bases between them. This chain's CDR3 is CSALPSAGLVIAPLHF. In DNA, the CDR3 is TGCAGTGCCCTCCCTTCTGCGGGCCTCGTTATAGCACCCCTCCACTTT.

This clonotype was observed at least ten times. The chain has TRBV29-1 and TRBJ1-1, with D maybe TRBD1 (6 bases). Germline V gene lookup returns CDR1 SQVTM and CDR2 ANQGSEA. Trimming removed 5 bases at V and 1 base at J, with 8 bases between. The CDR3 runs 12 residues. CDR3 sequence (DNA): TGCAGCGTTTTACAGGGGAACACTGAAGCTTTCTTT. This sequence encodes CSVLQGNTEAFF.

This clonotype was counted at least ten times. The gene calls are TRBV7-7 and TRBJ2-2, with 7 bases fitting TRBD2. Germline-derived CDR1 and CDR2 are SSHAT and FNYEAQ (reference sequence). The CDR3 covers 15 residues. V lost 3 bases, J lost 2 bases, and 3 bases stayed unmatched. CDR3 DNA: TGTGCCAGCAGCTTCACAGCGGGAAACACCGGGGAGCTGTTTTTT. Its protein product is CASSFTAGNTGELFF.

At least ten counts were recorded for this clonotype. V gene TRBV28 combines with J gene TRBJ2-2; D may be TRBD2 (6 bases). The CDR3 length is 15 residues. Trimming cost V 5 bases and J 2 bases, with 12 bases left between them. Germline lookup yields CDR1 MDHEN and CDR2 SYDVKM. This chain's CDR3 is CASSTRGLNTGELFF. DNA of the CDR3: TGTGCCAGCAGTACGAGGGGACTTAACACCGGGGAGCTGTTTTTT.

In this sample, this clonotype turned up many times. The chain recombines TRBV29-1 with TRBJ1-5, with D possibly TRBD1 on 6 matching bases. CDR1 is SQVTM and CDR2 is ANQGSEA in the germline V gene. This CDR3 contains 13 residues. The V end was cut by 6 bases, the J end by 4 bases, with 13 bases between. CDR3 region: CSVAGQPNQPQHF. In DNA form, the CDR3 reads TGCAGCGTGGCCGGACAGCCTAATCAGCCCCAGCATTTT.

Judged by abundance, this clonotype is medium-sized. V gene TRBV28 combines with J gene TRBJ2-7, with a weak D call TRBD1 (8 bases). Germline CDR1 MDHEN, CDR2 SYDVKM. Trimming took off 3 bases at V and 5 bases at J, with 20 bases between the two ends. The CDR3 contains 16 residues. The CDR3 DNA follows: TGTGCCAGCAGTTTTGACAGGGGAGGGCGGAGAAACGAGCAGTACTTC. This codes for CASSFDRGGRRNEQYF.

This clonotype occurred many times. The chain has TRBV9 and TRBJ2-1, with D possibly TRBD1 on 5 matching bases. V shed 2 bases and J shed 5 bases, with 17 bases lying between them. CDR3 length: 16 residues. The germline CDR1 and CDR2 sequences are SGDLS and YYNGEE. The CDR3 loop is CASSVRDGAGNNEQFF. In DNA, the CDR3 is TGTGCCAGCAGCGTCCGAGACGGTGCAGGGAACAATGAGCAGTTCTTC.

In this sample, this clonotype turned up many times. V and J are TRBV5-1 and TRBJ2-3, with 7 nucleotides matching TRBD1. The germline gives CDR1 SGHRS, CDR2 YFSETQ. With V trimmed by 6 bases and J by 4 bases, 8 bases remained unmatched. This CDR3 spans 14 amino acids. CDR3 amino acids: CASTPTGSPDTQYF. In DNA, the CDR3 is TGCGCCAGCACCCCGACAGGGAGCCCAGATACGCAGTATTTT.

The count of this clonotype is one. At one end the junction does not follow the germline gene, possibly because of a read error. The chain carries TRBV27 and TRBJ1-2; no firm D call. This CDR3 contains 16 residues. The germline gives CDR1 MNHEY, CDR2 SMNVEV (reference sequence). The CDR3 nucleotides read TGTGCCAGCAGTATATCCCGTGGCGGACCTAGCTATGGCTACACCTTC. Translating gives CASSISRGGPSYGYTF.

This clonotype was observed at least ten times. The chain employs TRBV10-3 and TRBJ2-6; 11 nucleotides match TRBD1. The trim removed 4 bases at V and 8 bases at J, leaving 4 bases unmatched. Germline CDR1 is ENHRY and CDR2 is SYGVKD. This CDR3 spans 15 amino acids. CDR3 sequence reads: CAISGTGGSTNVLTF. CDR3 DNA sequence: TGTGCCATCAGTGGGACAGGGGGCTCGACCAACGTCCTGACTTTC.

At least ten counts were recorded for this clonotype. The chain uses TRBV20-1 and TRBJ2-1; D ambiguous. The V end was cut by 2 bases, the J end by 9 bases, with 11 bases between. Germline CDR1 is DFQATT and CDR2 is SNEGSKA (reference sequence). This CDR3 has 12 amino acids. The CDR3 reads CSARTDGAEQFF. The CDR3 DNA sequence: TGCAGTGCTAGAACGGACGGAGCTGAGCAGTTCTTC.

In this sample, this clonotype turned up many times. This chain joins TRBV5-1 and TRBJ1-4; no reliable D call. V was clipped by 4 bases and J by 4 bases, with 11 bases between them. Looked up from germline, CDR1 is SGHRS and CDR2 is YFSETQ. The CDR3 is 14 residues long. The CDR3, as DNA: TGCGCCAGCAGCCCCAAGGCTTTTAATGAAAAACTGTTTTTT. Its protein is CASSPKAFNEKLFF.

This clonotype has ten or more counts. This chain links TRBV4-3 with TRBJ2-3; 8 bases are a match to TRBD2. The CDR3 length is 18 residues. V gave up 0 bases and J gave up 2 bases; unmatched junction bases: 10. Per germline, CDR1 LGHNA and CDR2 YSLEER. The CDR3 sequence is CASSQDPDGGEATDTQYF. CDR3 sequence (DNA): TGCGCCAGCAGCCAAGATCCGGACGGGGGGGAGGCCACAGATACGCAGTATTTT.

This clonotype was counted ten times or more. The chain has TRBV12-3 or TRBV12-4 and TRBJ2-2, with D possibly matching TRBD2 (6 bases). This CDR3 comprises 15 residues. V dropped 1 base and J dropped 4 bases, with 10 bases sitting between them. CDR3 sequence (DNA): TGTGCCAGCAGTTTAGGCGGGACTGGCACCGGGGAGCTGTTTTTT. The encoded protein is CASSLGGTGTGELFF.

This clonotype has ten or more counts. The rearrangement joins TRBV30 to TRBJ1-1, with 7 bases aligning to TRBD1. Germline V CDR1 and CDR2: GTSNPN, SVGIG (reference sequence). This CDR3 has 15 residues. V lost 1 base and J lost 2; bases outside the gene matches: 7. The CDR3 DNA is TGTGCCTGGAGTGAAGACAGGGCCGGTAACACTGAAGCTTTCTTT. Protein: CAWSEDRAGNTEAFF.

This clonotype showed up many times. The V gene is TRBV9, the J gene TRBJ1-1, with 7 nucleotides matching TRBD1. The CDR3 spans 13 residues. The V gene end was trimmed by 5 bases and the J gene end by 2 bases; junction bases not matched to a gene: 3. Germline V gene sequence: CDR1 SGDLS, CDR2 YYNGEE. The CDR3 bases are TGTGCCAGCAGACGACAGGGCAACACTGAAGCTTTCTTT. It specifies CASRRQGNTEAFF.

This clonotype was observed many times. J is TRBJ2-1 and V is TRBV28, with unresolved D. Germline values: CDR1 MDHEN, CDR2 SYDVKM. Trimming left V 3 bases short and J 3 bases short, with 18 bases between. CDR3 length: 17 residues. The CDR3 nucleotides read TGTGCCAGCAGTTTCCCCTCCCGGACGGAAAGCTACAATGAGCAGTTCTTC. Amino acid sequence: CASSFPSRTESYNEQFF. Supplemented by reference TRBV28 and TRBJ2-1, the full variable domain reads DVKVTQSSRYLVKRTGEKVFLECVQDMDHENMFWYRQDPGLGLRLIYFSYDVKMKEKGDIPEGYSVSREKKERFSLILESASTNQTSMYLCASSFPSRTESYNEQFFGPGTRLTVL.

The chain joins TRBV20-1 to TRBJ1-3, with D possibly being TRBD1 (6 bases). This CDR3 is built from 13 residues. Germline V CDR1 and CDR2: DFQATT, SNEGSKA (reference sequence). V shed 7 bases and J shed 1 base, with 11 bases lying between them. The CDR3 sequence is CSVETGSGNTIYF. As DNA, the CDR3 is TGCAGTGTTGAAACAGGGTCTGGAAACACCATATATTTT.